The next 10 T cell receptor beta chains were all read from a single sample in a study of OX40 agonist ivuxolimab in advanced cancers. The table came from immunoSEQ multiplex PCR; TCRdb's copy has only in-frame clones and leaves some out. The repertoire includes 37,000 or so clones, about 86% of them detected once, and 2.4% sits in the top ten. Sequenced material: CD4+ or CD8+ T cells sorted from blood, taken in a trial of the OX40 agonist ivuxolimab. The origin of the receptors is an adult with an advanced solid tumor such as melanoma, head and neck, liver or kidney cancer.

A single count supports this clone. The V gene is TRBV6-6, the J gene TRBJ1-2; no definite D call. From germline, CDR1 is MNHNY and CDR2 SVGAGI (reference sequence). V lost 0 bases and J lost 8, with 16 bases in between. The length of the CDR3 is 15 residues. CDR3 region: CASSYSSKPGGGYTF. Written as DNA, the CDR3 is TGTGCCAGCAGTTACTCGAGTAAGCCAGGTGGGGGCTACACCTTC.

This CDR3 reads CASSPPGLPDTEAFF. The CDR3, as DNA: TGTGCCAGCTCACCCCCGGGACTTCCTGACACTGAAGCTTTCTTT. The chain uses TRBV18 and TRBJ1-1; D possibly corresponds to TRBD1 (5 bases). The V end lost 3 bases, the J end lost 3 bases, and 14 bases lay between the germline ends. Germline-derived CDR1 and CDR2 are KGHSH and LQKENI. The CDR3 loop spans 15 amino acids.

CDR3 amino acids: CASSLMETDTQYF. As DNA, the CDR3 is TGTGCCAGCAGCTTAATGGAAACAGATACGCAGTATTTT. The chain carries TRBV7-9 and TRBJ2-3; D unclear. This CDR3 spans 13 amino acids. The V gene's germline CDR1 is SEHNR and CDR2 FQNEAQ (reference sequence). With 2 bases removed from V and 3 bases from J, the gap between germline ends came to 6 bases. Combining the CDR3 with reference TRBV7-9 and TRBJ2-3 gives the whole variable domain DTGVSQNPRHKITKRGQNVTFRCDPISEHNRLYWYRQTLGQGPEFLTYFQNEAQLEKSRLLSDRFSAERPKGSFSTLEIQRTEQGDSAMYLCASSLMETDTQYFGPGTRLTVL.

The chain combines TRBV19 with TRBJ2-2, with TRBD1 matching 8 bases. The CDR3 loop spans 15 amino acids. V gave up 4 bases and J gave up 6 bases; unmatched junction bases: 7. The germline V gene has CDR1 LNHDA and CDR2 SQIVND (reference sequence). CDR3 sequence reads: CASSNGQGRAGELFF. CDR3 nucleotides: TGTGCCAGTAGTAACGGACAGGGTCGGGCCGGGGAGCTGTTTTTT.

The CDR3 DNA reads as TGTGCCAGCTCACCAAACGGGCCCCTAGACAATGAGCAGTTCTTC. Protein product: CASSPNGPLDNEQFF. The J gene is TRBJ2-1, the V gene TRBV18, with unresolved D. The germline gives CDR1 KGHSH, CDR2 LQKENI. Trimming cost V 2 bases and J 5 bases, with 13 bases left between them. CDR3 length: 15 residues.

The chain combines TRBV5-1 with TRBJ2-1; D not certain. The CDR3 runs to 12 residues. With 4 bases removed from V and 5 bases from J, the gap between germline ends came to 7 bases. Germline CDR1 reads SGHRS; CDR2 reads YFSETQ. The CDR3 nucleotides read TGCGCCAGCAGCCGCACGAACAATGAGCAGTTCTTC. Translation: CASSRTNNEQFF. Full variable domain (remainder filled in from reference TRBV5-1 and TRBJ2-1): KAGVTQTPRYLIKTRGQQVTLSCSPISGHRSVSWYQQTPGQGLQFLFEYFSETQRNKGNFPGRFSGRQFSNSRSEMNVSTLELGDSALYLCASSRTNNEQFFGPGTRLTVL.

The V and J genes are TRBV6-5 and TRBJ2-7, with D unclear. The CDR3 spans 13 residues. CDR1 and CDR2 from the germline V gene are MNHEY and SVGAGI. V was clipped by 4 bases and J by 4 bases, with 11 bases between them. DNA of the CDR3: TGTGCCAGCAGTTCCGATGCGGCGTACGAGCAGTACTTC. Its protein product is CASSSDAAYEQYF.

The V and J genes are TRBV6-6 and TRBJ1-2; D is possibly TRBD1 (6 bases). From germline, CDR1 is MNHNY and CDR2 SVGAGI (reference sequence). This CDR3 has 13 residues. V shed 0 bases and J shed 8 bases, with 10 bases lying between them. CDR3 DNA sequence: TGTGCCAGCAGTTACTCGAACAGGGAAGGCTACACCTTC. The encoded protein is CASSYSNREGYTF.

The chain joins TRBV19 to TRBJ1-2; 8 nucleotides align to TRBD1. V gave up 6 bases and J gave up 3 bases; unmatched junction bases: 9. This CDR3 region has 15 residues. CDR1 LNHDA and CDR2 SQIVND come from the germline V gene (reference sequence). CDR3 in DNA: TGTGCCAGTAGCTTCAGGGGGCGCGGTGACTATGGCTACACCTTC. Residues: CASSFRGRGDYGYTF. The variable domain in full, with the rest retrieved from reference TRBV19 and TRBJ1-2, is DGGITQSPKYLFRKEGQNVTLSCEQNLNHDAMYWYRQDPGQGLRLIYYSQIVNDFQKGDIAEGYSVSREKKESFPLTVTSAQKNPTAFYLCASSFRGRGDYGYTFGSGTRLTVV.

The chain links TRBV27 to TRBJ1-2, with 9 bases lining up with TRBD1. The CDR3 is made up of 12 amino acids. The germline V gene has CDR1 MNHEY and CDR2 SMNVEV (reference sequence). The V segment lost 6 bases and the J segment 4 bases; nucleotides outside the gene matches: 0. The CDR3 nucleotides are TGTGCCAGCAGGACAGGGGGCTATGGCTACACCTTC. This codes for CASRTGGYGYTF.